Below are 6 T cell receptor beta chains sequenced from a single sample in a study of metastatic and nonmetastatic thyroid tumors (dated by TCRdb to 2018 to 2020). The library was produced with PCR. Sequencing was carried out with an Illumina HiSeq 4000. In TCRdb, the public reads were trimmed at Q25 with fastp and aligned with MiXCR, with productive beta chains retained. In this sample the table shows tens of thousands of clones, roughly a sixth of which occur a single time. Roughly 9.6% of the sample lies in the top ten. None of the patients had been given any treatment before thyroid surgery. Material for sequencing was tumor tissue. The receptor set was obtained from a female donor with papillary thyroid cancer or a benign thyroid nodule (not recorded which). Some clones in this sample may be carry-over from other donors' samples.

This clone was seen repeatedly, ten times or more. CDR3 bases: TGTGCCAGCAGCTTACCGGGGCAGACTGGAAACACCATATATTTT. As protein: CASSLPGQTGNTIYF. V gene TRBV5-6 combines with J gene TRBJ1-3; a weak D match, TRBD1 (5 bases). V lost 2 bases and J 2 bases, leaving 11 bases between the germline ends. This CDR3 has 15 residues. The germline V gene encodes CDR1 SGHDT and CDR2 YYEEEE.

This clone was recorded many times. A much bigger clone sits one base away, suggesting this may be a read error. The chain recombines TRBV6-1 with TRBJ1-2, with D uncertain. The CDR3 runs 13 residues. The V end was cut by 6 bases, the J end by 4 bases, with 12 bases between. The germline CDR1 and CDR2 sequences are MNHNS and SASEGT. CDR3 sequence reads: CASSLALPYGYTF. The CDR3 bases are TGTGCCAGCAGCCTCGCCCTCCCCTATGGCTACACCTTC.

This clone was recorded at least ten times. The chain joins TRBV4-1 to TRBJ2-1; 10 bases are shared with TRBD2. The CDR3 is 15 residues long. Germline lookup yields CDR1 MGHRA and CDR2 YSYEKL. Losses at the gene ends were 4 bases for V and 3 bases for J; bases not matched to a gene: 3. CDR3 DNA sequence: TGCGCCAGCAGCCCAGGACTAGCGGACTACAATGAGCAGTTCTTC. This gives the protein CASSPGLADYNEQFF.

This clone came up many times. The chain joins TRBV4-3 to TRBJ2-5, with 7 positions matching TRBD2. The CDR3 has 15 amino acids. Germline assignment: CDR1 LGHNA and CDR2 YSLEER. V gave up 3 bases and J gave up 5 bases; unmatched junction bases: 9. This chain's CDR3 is CASSQAYLGRETQYF. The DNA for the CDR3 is TGCGCCAGCAGCCAGGCCTACCTCGGGAGGGAGACCCAGTACTTC.

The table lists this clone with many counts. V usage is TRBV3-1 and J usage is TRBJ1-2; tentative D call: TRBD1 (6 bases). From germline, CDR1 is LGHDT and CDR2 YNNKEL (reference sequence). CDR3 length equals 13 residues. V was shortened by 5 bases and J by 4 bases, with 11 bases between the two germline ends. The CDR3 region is CASSSGTRYGYTF. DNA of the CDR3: TGTGCCAGCAGCTCCGGGACACGCTATGGCTACACCTTC.

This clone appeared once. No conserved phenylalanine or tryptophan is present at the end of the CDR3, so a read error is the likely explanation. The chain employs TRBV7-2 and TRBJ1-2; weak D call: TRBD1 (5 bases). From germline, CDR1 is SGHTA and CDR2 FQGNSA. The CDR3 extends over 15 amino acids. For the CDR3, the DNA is TGTGACAGCAGCTTAGGTCAGGCTCAGGGCTATGGCTACACCTTA. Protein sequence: CDSSLGQAQGYGYTL.